This is a list of T cell receptor beta chains from one sample in a study of graft-versus-host responses after intestinal transplantation. The assay was immunoSEQ multiplex PCR, and TCRdb's table has in-frame clones only and misses some. The table shows some 69,000 clones, with roughly 92% occurring only once. The material sequenced was bone marrow, taken nearly 750 days after intestinal transplantation. The receptors derive from a human patient who received an intestinal transplant, so some T cells may come from the graft donor. Both conserved end residues are part of each CDR3. The D gene is left open where the match is weak. The size of a clone is reported for some rows only, either as once, few or many, or as a class for expanded clones.

j_gene	abundance	v_gene	d_gene	CDR3aa	CDR3nt
TRBJ1-3	-	TRBV6-1	-	CASSEGDSLFGNTIYF	TGTGCCAGCAGTGAAGGCGACAGTCTTTTTGGAAACACCATATATTTT
TRBJ2-7	-	TRBV6-1	TRBD1	CASRTGQGSYEQYF	TGTGCCAGCAGGACCGGACAGGGGTCCTACGAGCAGTACTTC
TRBJ1-2	-	TRBV5-1	TRBD1	CASSFDRGNRGYGYTF	TGCGCCAGCAGCTTCGACAGGGGGAACCGAGGTTATGGCTACACCTTC
TRBJ2-7	-	TRBV10-1	-	CASSESLVAEQYF	TGCGCCAGCAGTGAGTCGCTGGTGGCCGAGCAGTACTTC
TRBJ2-1	-	TRBV7-3	TRBD2	CASSLTALAGGINEQFF	TGTGCCAGCAGCTTAACGGCGCTAGCGGGAGGTATCAATGAGCAGTTCTTC
TRBJ2-7	-	TRBV5-1	-	CASSLAGRSYEQYF	TGCGCCAGCAGCTTGGCCGGGCGCTCCTACGAGCAGTACTTC
TRBJ2-3	-	TRBV7-6	-	CASSLEGGGTDTQYF	TGTGCCAGCAGCTTAGAGGGGGGGGGCACAGATACGCAGTATTTT
TRBJ2-7	-	TRBV11-2	-	CASSWDTSYEQYF	TGTGCCAGCTCTTGGGACACTTCCTACGAGCAGTACTTC
TRBJ1-3	-	TRBV5-1	-	CASSLVGGSGNTIYF	TGCGCCAGCAGCTTAGTCGGCGGCTCTGGAAACACCATATATTTT
TRBJ2-2	-	TRBV10-1	-	CASSENPNTGELFF	TGCGCCAGCAGTGAGAATCCGAACACCGGGGAGCTGTTTTTT
TRBJ2-3	-	TRBV11-3	TRBD1	CASSLLTGVTDTQYF	TGTGCCAGCAGCTTATTGACAGGGGTCACAGATACGCAGTATTTT
TRBJ2-2	-	TRBV29-1	-	CSVEEGLNTGELFF	TGCAGCGTTGAAGAAGGGTTAAACACCGGGGAGCTGTTTTTT
TRBJ1-6	-	TRBV18	-	CASSPGQNSPLHF	TGTGCCAGCTCACCGGGACAAAATTCACCCCTCCACTTT
TRBJ1-1	-	TRBV4-1	-	CASSPFVGNTEAFF	TGCGCCAGCAGCCCCTTCGTGGGGAACACTGAAGCTTTCTTT
TRBJ2-5	-	TRBV4-2	TRBD1	CASSQVRQGNQETQYF	TGTGCCAGCAGCCAAGTAAGACAGGGGAACCAAGAGACCCAGTACTTC
TRBJ2-7	-	TRBV9	-	CASSVFGGYEQYF	TGTGCCAGCAGCGTATTCGGAGGCTACGAGCAGTACTTC
TRBJ1-1	-	TRBV7-2	-	CASSLVVGNTEAFF	TGTGCCAGCAGCTTAGTGGTGGGGAACACTGAAGCTTTCTTT
TRBJ1-2	-	TRBV7-6	TRBD1	CASSEQGALYGYTF	TGTGCCAGCAGCGAACAGGGGGCGCTCTATGGCTACACCTTC
TRBJ2-5	-	TRBV5-1	TRBD1	CASSRDRGETQYF	TGCGCCAGCAGCCGGGACAGGGGAGAGACCCAGTACTTC
TRBJ2-3	-	TRBV6-1	-	CASVWDTQYF	TGTGCCAGCGTTTGGGATACGCAGTATTTT
TRBJ2-1	-	TRBV5-1	TRBD2	CASSLSTGGPNEQFF	TGCGCCAGCAGCTTGTCAACGGGGGGGCCGAATGAGCAGTTCTTC
TRBJ2-1	-	TRBV10-1	-	CASSDVQGGLGEQFF	TGCGCCAGCAGTGACGTACAGGGTGGGCTGGGGGAGCAGTTCTTC
TRBJ2-5	-	TRBV5-1	TRBD2	CASSLASGVQETQYF	TGCGCCAGCAGCTTGGCTAGCGGGGTCCAAGAGACCCAGTACTTC
TRBJ2-2	-	TRBV5-6	TRBD1	CASSTWDRVLTGELFF	TGTGCCAGCAGCACATGGGACAGGGTTTTGACCGGGGAGCTGTTTTTT
TRBJ2-5	-	TRBV11-2	-	CASSLAGETQYF	TGTGCCAGCAGCTTAGCAGGAGAGACCCAGTACTTC
TRBJ1-5	-	TRBV15	-	CATSRVGGQGSQPQHF	TGTGCCACCAGCAGAGTCGGGGGGCAGGGAAGTCAGCCCCAGCATTTT
TRBJ2-1	-	TRBV5-6	TRBD2	CASSLLLADEQFF	TGTGCCAGCAGCCTACTCCTAGCGGATGAGCAGTTCTTC
TRBJ2-6	-	TRBV28	-	CASSFPTRLSPLGANVLTF	TGTGCCAGCAGTTTCCCGACAAGACTCTCCCCGTTGGGGGCCAACGTCCTGACTTTC
TRBJ2-1	-	TRBV5-1	-	CASTISGARYNEQFF	TGCGCCAGCACCATTTCGGGGGCTCGGTACAATGAGCAGTTCTTC
TRBJ1-2	-	TRBV6-1	TRBD1	CASSKGQGFRSGYGYTF	TGTGCCAGCAGTAAAGGACAGGGTTTTCGGTCCGGCTATGGCTACACCTTC
TRBJ2-2	-	TRBV20-1	-	CSAIHSGELFF	TGCAGTGCTATCCACTCCGGGGAGCTGTTTTTT
TRBJ2-7	-	TRBV7-2	TRBD2	CASSLAGGSYEQYF	TGTGCCAGCAGCCTAGCGGGAGGGTCCTACGAGCAGTACTTC
TRBJ2-5	-	TRBV6-5	-	CASTPGAGGAETQYF	TGTGCCAGCACCCCGGGGGCCGGAGGGGCAGAGACCCAGTACTTC
TRBJ2-5	-	TRBV9	-	CASSPLGETQYF	TGTGCCAGCAGCCCCCTTGGGGAGACCCAGTACTTC
TRBJ2-7	-	TRBV28	-	CASGGNYEQYF	TGTGCCAGCGGGGGGAACTACGAGCAGTACTTC
TRBJ2-7	-	TRBV7-9	-	CASSLGAYEQYF	TGTGCCAGCAGCTTAGGTGCCTACGAGCAGTACTTC
TRBJ1-1	once	TRBV7-6	-	CASSLSVELNTEAFF	TGTGCCAGCAGCTTATCGGTGGAATTGAACACTGAAGCTTTCTTT
TRBJ2-7	-	TRBV19	-	CASSLRGSGSYEQYF	TGTGCCAGTAGTCTAAGAGGTTCCGGGTCCTACGAGCAGTACTTC
TRBJ2-2	-	TRBV19	-	CASIPGTANTGELFF	TGTGCCAGTATTCCGGGGACGGCGAACACCGGGGAGCTGTTTTTT
TRBJ1-3	few	TRBV9	-	CASAQGGGNTIYF	TGTGCCAGCGCCCAAGGAGGGGGAAACACCATATATTTT
TRBJ1-1	-	TRBV10-3	TRBD1	CASRDQGGTEAFF	TGTGCCAGCAGAGATCAGGGGGGGACTGAAGCTTTCTTT
TRBJ2-3	-	TRBV9	-	CASSDWQAQYF	TGTGCCAGCAGCGACTGGCAGGCGCAGTATTTT
TRBJ2-1	-	TRBV4-1	TRBD1	CASSQDRGPMRANEQFF	TGCGCCAGCAGCCAGGACAGGGGCCCTATGAGGGCCAATGAGCAGTTCTTC
TRBJ1-2	-	TRBV6-4	-	CASSGGYGYTF	TGTGCCAGCAGTGGCGGGTATGGCTACACCTTC
TRBJ2-1	-	TRBV5-1	TRBD2	CASSPPGGGPSKNEQFF	TGCGCCAGCAGCCCCCCCGGCGGGGGGCCTTCGAAAAATGAGCAGTTCTTC
TRBJ2-5	-	TRBV29-1	-	CSVKGQSQETQYF	TGCAGCGTGAAGGGGCAGAGCCAAGAGACCCAGTACTTC
TRBJ1-1	-	TRBV4-2	-	CASSQDRTEAFF	TGTGCCAGCAGCCAAGATAGGACTGAAGCTTTCTTT
TRBJ2-2	-	TRBV28	-	CASRPYVTGELFF	TGTGCCAGCAGACCCTACGTTACCGGGGAGCTGTTTTTT
TRBJ2-5	-	TRBV9	-	CASSPRPMRQWGQETQYF	TGTGCCAGCAGCCCTAGACCTATGAGACAGTGGGGGCAAGAGACCCAGTACTTC
TRBJ1-3	once	TRBV15	TRBD1	CATSKGQDYGNTIYF	TGTGCCACCAGCAAGGGACAGGATTATGGAAACACCATATATTTT
TRBJ2-7	once	TRBV4-2	TRBD2	CASSPGTSGAYEQYF	TGTGCCAGCAGCCCTGGGACTAGCGGTGCCTACGAGCAGTACTTC
TRBJ2-1	once	TRBV5-6	-	CASSSLAYNEQFF	TGTGCCAGCAGCTCTCTAGCGTACAATGAGCAGTTCTTC
TRBJ1-2	-	TRBV6-5	TRBD1	CASSSDRDVYGYTF	TGTGCCAGCAGCTCGGACAGGGACGTTTATGGCTACACCTTC